The sequence of this T cell receptor beta chain was determined in a study of T-cell memory formation after mild COVID-19. Study-wide background: TCR clusters were largely donor specific.

Points from the study as a whole: A balance of CD4 and CD8 characterized clones contracting day 15 to 85, whereas later expanders leaned CD4+. Among clones peaking at day 37 in the second wave, SARS-CoV-2 specificity remained unconfirmed. CD4+ clones that contracted lay mainly in CM and EM; CD8+ ones lay in EMRA.

TCRdb reanalysed the 5' RACE reads using MiXCR and keeps one entry per CDR3 protein. The repertoire holds some 440,000 distinct CDR3 sequences, with around a quarter as singletons. As for this clonotype: Its antigen is unidentified.

Germline V lookup: CDR1 SNHLY, CDR2 FYNNEI. The CDR3 covers 12 residues. The V gene lost 6 bases and the J gene lost 9 bases, with 14 bases spanning the gap. The rearrangement joins TRBV2 to TRBJ2-5, with a possible D match to TRBD2 (6 bases). The sequenced material came from PBMCs or a T cell subset sorted from them (not recorded which). The origin of this receptor is an adult woman who had mild COVID-19 (a few samples of this study predate the infection). Cell type and time point are not known. The CDR3 sequence is CASRWLAEAQYF. In DNA, the CDR3 is TGTGCCAGCAGGTGGTTAGCGGAGGCCCAGTACTTC.